These 7 T cell receptor beta chains came from one sample sequenced in a study of blood T cell repertoires in COVID-19. Generated by immunoSEQ multiplex PCR, the TCRdb table keeps only in-frame clones and is missing some. This table holds 76,000 or so clones, around 91% found once. Sequencing was done on a sample of peripheral blood. All receptors come from a human donor in a cohort sampled during active COVID-19.

This chain links TRBV7-2 with TRBJ1-2; weak D call: TRBD1 (6 bases). The CDR3 extends over 14 amino acids. Germline values: CDR1 SGHTA, CDR2 FQGNSA. The ends were cut back, 1 base at V and 5 bases at J, with 11 bases in the middle. This chain's CDR3 is CASSLVSGVYGYTF. The CDR3 coding sequence is TGTGCCAGCAGCTTAGTCTCAGGGGTTTATGGCTACACCTTC.

This rearrangement joins TRBV5-6 to TRBJ1-1, with D uncertain. With 4 bases removed from V and 0 bases from J, the gap between germline ends came to 7 bases. The germline V gene encodes CDR1 SGHDT and CDR2 YYEEEE. The CDR3 is made up of 13 amino acids. CDR3 sequence: CASSPRVNTEAFF. CDR3 in DNA: TGTGCCAGCAGCCCCCGGGTGAACACTGAAGCTTTCTTT.

In its sample, this clone was seen once. The chain is built from TRBV18 and TRBJ2-7; maybe TRBD2 (5 bases). Trimming cost V 2 bases and J 7 bases, with 15 bases left between them. This CDR3 is built from 14 residues. Germline V gives CDR1 KGHSH, CDR2 LQKENI. CDR3 sequence: CASSPSTPPGEQYF. The CDR3 DNA reads TGTGCCAGCTCACCATCTACACCACCGGGGGAGCAGTACTTC.

The chain uses TRBV5-1 and TRBJ1-4; 9 nucleotides agree with TRBD1. Germline-derived CDR1 and CDR2 are SGHRS and YFSETQ. This CDR3 is built from 16 residues. V lost 0 bases, J lost 4 bases, and 4 bases stayed unmatched. CDR3 amino acids: CASSLGQGVFNEKLFF. The CDR3 DNA sequence: TGCGCCAGCAGCTTGGGACAGGGGGTGTTTAATGAAAAACTGTTTTTT.

The J gene is TRBJ2-1, the V gene TRBV7-2; TRBD1 is a possible D gene (8 bases). Germline V gene sequence: CDR1 SGHTA, CDR2 FQGNSA. The CDR3 totals 17 residues. The ends were cut back, 5 bases at V and 0 bases at J, with 17 bases in the middle. CDR3 sequence: CASSKQGGGSSYNEQFF. The CDR3 bases are TGTGCCAGCAGCAAACAGGGGGGGGGAAGCTCCTACAATGAGCAGTTCTTC.

The V and J genes are TRBV10-3 and TRBJ1-4; D gene ambiguous. The V end was cut by 8 bases, the J end by 8 bases, with 15 bases between. CDR1 is ENHRY, CDR2 SYGVKD, per germline. CDR3 length: 13 residues. The CDR3 sequence: CAIQGGLGEKLFF. Written as DNA, the CDR3 is TGTGCCATCCAAGGAGGCTTGGGAGAAAAACTGTTTTTT.

The V call is TRBV7-9, the J call TRBJ1-2, with 8 bases identical to TRBD1. Germline loops: CDR1 SEHNR, CDR2 FQNEAQ (reference sequence). The CDR3 is 15 residues long. V gave up 5 bases and J gave up 5 bases; unmatched junction bases: 10. As DNA, the CDR3 is TGTGCCAGCAGCCCCCCGACAGGGGTGAGGTATGGCTACACCTTC. Translated, it gives CASSPPTGVRYGYTF.